Presented here are 29 T cell receptor beta chains from one specimen sequenced in a study of T cells in Graves' hyperthyroidism and ophthalmopathy. TCR beta CDR3 regions were amplified from RNA. HTBI primers were employed in a first-round RT-PCR of the TCR CDR3. MiXCR, run by TCRdb on the multiplex PCR reads, gives a single entry per CDR3 protein. Of about 400,000 distinct CDR3 sequences listed, under 15% are singletons. The sample consisted of blood. Receptors were obtained from a woman between 18 and 30 years old with Graves' hyperthyroidism.

As for this clonotype: A much larger clone is a single base away; this may be a read error. The chain uses TRBV7-2 and TRBJ2-7; 11 bases are a match to TRBD2. The germline gives CDR1 SGHTA, CDR2 FQGNSA. The CDR3 has 16 residues. The V and J ends lost 5 bases and 4 bases, in that order; junction bases with no gene match: 10. This CDR3 reads CASSPAGLAVSYEQYF. CDR3 bases: TGTGCCAGCAGCCCCGCGGGACTAGCGGTCTCTTACGAGCAGTACTTC.

In its sample, this clonotype was seen many times. This chain links TRBV5-4 with TRBJ2-3; D not certain. Germline CDR1 SGHNT, CDR2 YYREEE (reference sequence). V shed 0 bases and J shed 6 bases, with 14 bases lying between them. The CDR3 runs 15 residues. CDR3 loop: CASSLAGPLADTQYF. DNA for the CDR3: TGTGCCAGCAGCTTGGCAGGCCCCCTCGCGGATACGCAGTATTTT. Filled out from reference TRBV5-4 and TRBJ2-3, the complete variable domain reads ETGVTQSPTHLIKTRGQQVTLRCSSQSGHNTVSWYQQALGQGPQFIFQYYREEENGRGNFPPRFSGLQFPNYSSELNVNALELDDSALYLCASSLAGPLADTQYFGPGTRLTVL.

This clonotype was seen ten or more times. V gene TRBV19 combines with J gene TRBJ2-1; 7 positions match TRBD1. The CDR3 covers 14 residues. The germline CDR1 and CDR2 sequences are LNHDA and SQIVND (reference sequence). Unmatched junction bases numbered 3, after V lost 5 bases and J lost 2 bases. The CDR3: CASSRQGAYNEQFF. The DNA for the CDR3 is TGTGCCAGTAGTCGGCAGGGGGCCTACAATGAGCAGTTCTTC.

This clonotype was observed at least ten times. This sequence joins TRBV3-1 and TRBJ2-1; 9 bases line up with TRBD2. The CDR3 spans 15 residues. CDR1 LGHDT and CDR2 YNNKEL come from the germline V gene (reference sequence). The ends lost 4 bases at V and 5 bases at J; junction bases unmatched: 6. As DNA, the CDR3 is TGTGCCAGCAGCCTACTAGCGGGCTCTGACAATGAGCAGTTCTTC. This gives the protein CASSLLAGSDNEQFF.

The V gene is TRBV5-4, the J gene TRBJ1-1, with 8 bases aligning to TRBD1. J was trimmed by 10 bases and V by 3 bases; bases with no gene match: 11. Germline V gene sequence: CDR1 SGHNT, CDR2 YYREEE (reference sequence). This CDR3 has 14 residues. CDR3 sequence reads: CASSSLQGAKAAFF. In DNA form, the CDR3 reads TGTGCCAGCAGCTCATTGCAGGGGGCAAAGGCAGCTTTCTTT.

This clonotype was observed many times. The J gene is TRBJ1-6, the V gene TRBV2; the match to TRBD1 covers 10 bases. J lost 10 bases, V lost 6 bases, and 9 bases had no gene match. CDR3 size: 15 residues. CDR1 and CDR2 (germline): SNHLY, FYNNEI. This CDR3 reads CASRKGTGVKSPLHF. DNA for the CDR3: TGTGCCAGCAGGAAGGGGACAGGGGTTAAATCACCCCTCCACTTT.

This clonotype has ten or more counts. The chain employs TRBV28 and TRBJ1-2, with TRBD1 identical over 9 bases. The germline V gene encodes CDR1 MDHEN and CDR2 SYDVKM. This CDR3 is 15 amino acids long. Trimming removed 3 bases from V and 4 bases from J; junction bases left unmatched: 6. CDR3 region: CASSFNRGRFYGYTF. In DNA form, the CDR3 reads TGTGCCAGCAGTTTCAACAGGGGGCGGTTCTATGGCTACACCTTC.

This clonotype was recorded at least ten times. V is TRBV12-3 or TRBV12-4 and J is TRBJ2-6; D gene ambiguous. V was cut by 6 bases and J by 0 bases, with 6 bases left in between. This CDR3 has 14 residues. CDR3 protein: CASRGSSGANVLTF. For the CDR3, the DNA is TGTGCCAGCAGAGGGTCCTCTGGGGCCAACGTCCTGACTTTC.

V usage is TRBV18 and J usage is TRBJ2-3; perhaps TRBD2 as D (6 bases). Trimming left V 3 bases short and J 2 bases short, with 9 bases between. The germline V gene has CDR1 KGHSH and CDR2 LQKENI. This CDR3 region has 14 residues. The CDR3 reads CASSPIAATDTQYF. CDR3 sequence (DNA): TGTGCCAGCTCACCGATAGCGGCCACAGATACGCAGTATTTT.

This clonotype was detected many times. This chain uses TRBV7-2 with TRBJ2-7; 9 bases map to TRBD2. V shed 5 bases, J shed 3 bases, and the junction held 11 bases outside the gene matches. This CDR3 is 16 amino acids long. Germline V lookup: CDR1 SGHTA, CDR2 FQGNSA. The CDR3: CASSRDSGRDFYEQYF. The CDR3 DNA follows: TGTGCCAGCAGCCGTGATAGCGGGAGAGATTTCTACGAGCAGTACTTC. Full variable domain (remainder filled in from reference TRBV7-2 and TRBJ2-7): GAGVSQSPSNKVTEKGKDVELRCDPISGHTALYWYRQSLGQGLEFLIYFQGNSAPDKSGLPSDRFSAERTGGSVSTLTIQRTQQEDSAVYLCASSRDSGRDFYEQYFGPGTRLTVT.

This clonotype showed up many times. The chain carries TRBV7-2 and TRBJ2-1, with 11 bases fitting TRBD2. Germline CDR1 is SGHTA and CDR2 is FQGNSA. With 5 bases clipped from V and 1 base from J, the junction kept 7 bases outside the gene matches. CDR3 length equals 17 residues. Here the CDR3 DNA reads TGTGCCAGCAGCGTGGGACTAGCGGTTCCATCCTACAATGAGCAGTTCTTC. Translated, it gives CASSVGLAVPSYNEQFF.

This clonotype appeared many times. The chain combines TRBV7-8 with TRBJ2-1; a weak D match, TRBD1 (7 bases). V was shortened by 3 bases and J by 9 bases, with 27 bases between the two germline ends. This CDR3 spans 18 amino acids. Germline loops: CDR1 SGHVS, CDR2 FQNEAQ. The CDR3 DNA sequence: TGTGCCAGCAGCTTCCCCCCGGAGGGGGCGGGTGGGATTAGTGAGCAGTTCTTC. Amino acids: CASSFPPEGAGGISEQFF. The whole variable domain, remainder taken from reference TRBV7-8 and TRBJ2-1, is GAGVSQSPRYKVAKRGQDVALRCDPISGHVSLFWYQQALGQGPEFLTYFQNEAQLDKSGLPSDRFFAERPEGSVSTLKIQRTQQEDSAVYLCASSFPPEGAGGISEQFFGPGTRLTVL.

To note about this clonotype: This may stem from a read error, because a much larger clone lies one nucleotide away. This chain connects TRBV29-1 to TRBJ1-2, with D unclear. The germline CDR1 and CDR2 sequences are SQVTM and ANQGSEA. The V gene lost 6 bases and the J gene lost 2 bases, with 10 bases spanning the gap. The CDR3 totals 12 residues. The DNA of the CDR3 is TGCAGCGTCGAGGACGGGAACTATGGCTACACCTTC. Its protein is CSVEDGNYGYTF. Supplemented by reference TRBV29-1 and TRBJ1-2, the full variable domain reads SAVISQKPSRDICQRGTSLTIQCQVDSQVTMMFWYRQQPGQSLTLIATANQGSEATYESGFVIDKFPISRPNLTFSTLTVSNMSPEDSSIYLCSVEDGNYGYTFGSGTRLTVV.

This clonotype has at least ten counts. The chain couples TRBV12-3 or TRBV12-4 to TRBJ2-3, with a weak D call TRBD2 (9 bases). The length of the CDR3 is 17 residues. The V end lost 3 bases, the J end lost 4 bases, and 20 bases lay between the germline ends. CDR3 residues: CASSLGRGQRGADTQYF. In nucleotides, the CDR3 is TGTGCCAGCAGTTTGGGCAGGGGGCAGCGGGGGGCAGATACGCAGTATTTT.

The CDR3 reads CASSQGNGGHGYTF. CDR3 coding DNA: TGTGCCAGCAGTCAAGGAAACGGGGGGCATGGCTACACCTTC. The rearrangement links TRBV6-1 to TRBJ1-2; weak D call: TRBD1 (6 bases). CDR3 size: 14 residues. Germline V gene data show CDR1 as MNHNS and CDR2 as SASEGT. Trimming left V 5 bases short and J 6 bases short, with 16 bases between.

This clonotype was seen repeatedly, ten times or more. The rearrangement links TRBV6-8 to TRBJ2-7; D is possibly TRBD2 (6 bases). Trimming removed 4 bases from V and 6 bases from J, with 13 bases in between. Germline assignment: CDR1 MNHGY and CDR2 SAAAGT. This CDR3 region has 13 residues. CDR3 sequence (DNA): TGTGCCAGCAGTTGTCGGGGGACCCGCGAGCAGTACTTC. This gives the protein CASSCRGTREQYF.

This clonotype was detected many times. V and J are TRBV28 and TRBJ1-5, with D hard to call. Germline V gene data show CDR1 as MDHEN and CDR2 as SYDVKM. Trimming left V 7 bases short and J 6 bases short, with 16 bases between. The CDR3 consists of 14 residues. DNA of the CDR3: TGTGCCAGCAATCCTGTCATAGGGAGTCAGCCCCAGCATTTT. Translated, it gives CASNPVIGSQPQHF.

In its sample, this clonotype was seen many times. CDR3 nucleotides: TGTGCCAGCAGCCTGTCGACAGCACAAGAGACCCAGTACTTC. Translation gives CASSLSTAQETQYF. V is TRBV3-1 and J is TRBJ2-5; weak D call: TRBD1 (5 bases). The germline CDR1 and CDR2 sequences are LGHDT and YNNKEL (reference sequence). The V and J ends lost 4 bases and 2 bases respectively, with 11 bases between them. The CDR3 length is 14 residues.

This clonotype was observed many times. This chain connects TRBV6-1 to TRBJ1-2; D not resolved. V was shortened by 1 base and J by 6 bases, with 12 bases between the two germline ends. There are 14 residues in the CDR3. Germline V CDR1 and CDR2: MNHNS, SASEGT. The CDR3 sequence: CASSEVETVDGYTF. The CDR3 DNA reads TGTGCCAGCAGTGAAGTGGAGACGGTGGATGGCTACACCTTC.

This clonotype was seen many times. The chain recombines TRBV7-9 with TRBJ1-5, with D hard to call. CDR1 is SEHNR, CDR2 FQNEAQ, per germline (reference sequence). The V gene lost 5 bases and the J gene lost 2 bases, with 7 bases spanning the gap. The CDR3 is made up of 13 amino acids. Here the CDR3 DNA reads TGTGCCAGCAGCCGGTTGGGCAATCAGCCCCAGCATTTT. Its translation: CASSRLGNQPQHF.

A few counts support this clonotype. The chain carries TRBV7-8 and TRBJ1-4, with D uncertain. The CDR3 extends over 20 amino acids. The ends were cut back, 1 base at V and 2 bases at J, with 23 bases in the middle. Germline loops: CDR1 SGHVS, CDR2 FQNEAQ. CDR3 residues: CASSLGGEPIPFATNEKLFF. The CDR3 DNA is TGTGCCAGCAGCTTAGGGGGTGAACCTATACCCTTTGCGACTAATGAAAAACTGTTTTTT.

This chain links TRBV9 with TRBJ2-3; maybe TRBD2 (6 bases). Germline CDR1 reads SGDLS; CDR2 reads YYNGEE. The CDR3 runs 17 residues. Trimming removed 8 bases at V and 1 base at J, with 23 bases between. The CDR3 is CARSPPLGGRGTDTQYF. CDR3 DNA: TGTGCCAGGTCCCCCCCTCTAGGAGGGCGGGGCACAGATACGCAGTATTTT.

This clonotype was found a few times. The genes are TRBV20-1 and TRBJ2-5; 8 nucleotides match TRBD2. This CDR3 has 15 residues. V lost 5 bases, J lost 4 bases, and 12 bases stayed unmatched. The germline CDR1 and CDR2 sequences are DFQATT and SNEGSKA (reference sequence). The CDR3 DNA reads TGCAGTGCTCCAACCCGCCCCGGACTAGCAGAGACCCAGTACTTC. This sequence encodes CSAPTRPGLAETQYF.

This clonotype was found many times. The V call is TRBV5-1, the J call TRBJ1-4; D is possibly TRBD1 (5 bases). The germline V gene encodes CDR1 SGHRS and CDR2 YFSETQ. V lost 5 bases and J 5 bases, leaving 16 bases between the germline ends. The CDR3 has 15 residues. The CDR3 coding sequence is TGCGCCAGCAGTCCCGCGGGGGGAGTGAATGAAAAACTGTTTTTT. Its translation: CASSPAGGVNEKLFF.

In this sample, this clonotype turned up many times. The chain couples TRBV2 to TRBJ1-2; a possible D gene is TRBD1 (5 bases). Germline V lookup: CDR1 SNHLY, CDR2 FYNNEI. CDR3 length: 14 residues. V shed 8 bases and J shed 6 bases, with 19 bases lying between them. The CDR3, as DNA: TGTGCCAGCGGAACCAGGGTAGTGGCACATGGCTACACCTTC. This encodes CASGTRVVAHGYTF.

The chain joins TRBV18 to TRBJ1-1, with D hard to call. CDR3 size: 13 residues. Germline CDR1 is KGHSH and CDR2 is LQKENI. Trimming removed 0 bases at V and 4 bases at J, with 6 bases between. The CDR3 spells CASSPPAITEAFF. Here the CDR3 DNA reads TGTGCCAGCTCACCACCGGCAATCACTGAAGCTTTCTTT.

A single count supports this clonotype. The rearrangement links TRBV29-1 to TRBJ1-1; TRBD1 is a possible D gene (5 bases). CDR1 and CDR2 from the germline V gene are SQVTM and ANQGSEA. Between the trimmed V and J ends, which lost 3 bases and 4 bases, there was a span of 12 bases. The CDR3 is 13 residues long. CDR3 residues: CSVEVAGRTEAFF. The CDR3, as DNA: TGCAGCGTTGAGGTAGCAGGGCGCACTGAAGCTTTCTTT.

This clonotype was picked up many times. The chain carries TRBV28 and TRBJ2-5; 8 nucleotides align to TRBD1. The V segment lost 4 bases and the J segment 4 bases; nucleotides outside the gene matches: 5. Germline V lookup: CDR1 MDHEN, CDR2 SYDVKM. This CDR3 is built from 14 residues. The CDR3 DNA reads as TGTGCCAGCAGTTCGAGGACAGGGCTAGAGACCCAGTACTTC. It translates to CASSSRTGLETQYF.

This clonotype was seen ten or more times. The rearrangement links TRBV7-9 to TRBJ2-5; perhaps D is TRBD1 or TRBD2 (6 bases each). The CDR3 consists of 15 residues. Germline-derived CDR1 and CDR2 are SEHNR and FQNEAQ (reference sequence). V dropped 4 bases and J dropped 4 bases, with 16 bases sitting between them. The CDR3 nucleotides read TGTGCCAGCAGCTGGGGGGCGGACCTTATAGAGACCCAGTACTTC. This codes for CASSWGADLIETQYF.